These 11 T cell receptor beta chains were sequenced from one sample in a study of cytomegalovirus exposure and HLA in healthy donors. Primers: 60 Vbeta forward and 13 Jbeta reverse. Using immunoSEQ multiplex PCR, the repertoire was profiled, and TCRdb retains in-frame clones only, with some absent. Here the sample spans fewer than 130,000 clones, 60% to 85% being singletons. The sequencing sample was made of PBMCs. Source of these receptors: a female donor in good health and CMV-seropositive.

This chain joins TRBV6-6 and TRBJ2-7, with 8 bases matching TRBD1. CDR3 length equals 15 residues. Germline assignment: CDR1 MNHNY and CDR2 SVGAGI (reference sequence). J was trimmed by 3 bases and V by 4 bases; bases with no gene match: 8. The CDR3 sequence: CASSSRDRLVYEQYF. In nucleotides, the CDR3 is TGTGCCAGCAGTTCCCGGGACAGGCTTGTCTACGAGCAGTACTTC.

J is TRBJ2-5 and V is TRBV7-6, with TRBD2 matching over 12 bases. The DNA end lines up better with TRBJ2-7; the J call may be wrong. Germline CDR1 SGHVS, CDR2 FNYEAQ. There are 14 residues in the CDR3. The CDR3 sequence is CASSLTSGRNEQYF. The CDR3 DNA reads TGTGCCAGCAGCTTAACTAGCGGGAGGAACGAGCAGTACTTC.

The V and J genes are TRBV4-2 and TRBJ2-6; D possibly corresponds to TRBD1 (5 bases). The CDR3 length is 18 residues. Germline CDR1 reads LGHNA; CDR2 reads YNFKEQ. V gave up 1 base and J gave up 0 bases, with 13 bases separating them. The CDR3 loop is CASSQGSGLSSGANVLTF. The CDR3 DNA sequence: TGTGCCAGCAGCCAAGGTTCAGGGTTGAGCTCTGGGGCCAACGTCCTGACTTTC.

This sequence joins TRBV25-1 and TRBJ1-1; TRBD1 matches 8 bases. V shed 8 bases and J 2 bases; nucleotides not matched to a gene: 13. Germline lookup yields CDR1 MGHDK and CDR2 SYGVNS. The CDR3 has 16 residues. The CDR3 spells CASRPAQGARNTEAFF. For the CDR3, the DNA is TGTGCCAGCCGACCTGCTCAGGGGGCGCGTAACACTGAAGCTTTCTTT. Full variable domain (rest looked up from reference TRBV25-1 and TRBJ1-1): EADIYQTPRYLVIGTGKKITLECSQTMGHDKMYWYQQDPGMELHLIHYSYGVNSTEKGDLSSESTVSRIRTEHFPLTLESARPSHTSQYLCASRPAQGARNTEAFFGQGTRLTVV.

This clone was seen just once. CDR3 nucleotides: TGCGCCAGCAGCACACAGGGAAATAATTCACCCCTCCACTTT. Its protein is CASSTQGNNSPLHF. The gene calls are TRBV5-1 and TRBJ1-6; TRBD1 might be the D (6 bases). V dropped 4 bases and J dropped 5 bases, with 10 bases sitting between them. This CDR3 is 14 amino acids long. Germline-derived CDR1 and CDR2 are SGHRS and YFSETQ. Together with reference TRBV5-1 and TRBJ1-6, the CDR3 gives the full variable domain: KAGVTQTPRYLIKTRGQQVTLSCSPISGHRSVSWYQQTPGQGLQFLFEYFSETQRNKGNFPGRFSGRQFSNSRSEMNVSTLELGDSALYLCASSTQGNNSPLHFGNGTRLTVT.

The gene calls are TRBV18 and TRBJ2-2, with 7 bases aligning to TRBD2. The CDR3 totals 14 residues. Germline values: CDR1 KGHSH, CDR2 LQKENI. V lost 6 bases, J lost 1 base, and 2 bases stayed unmatched. The CDR3, as DNA: TGTGCCAGCTCCTTAGCGGGGAACACCGGGGAGCTGTTTTTT. It specifies CASSLAGNTGELFF. Full variable domain (missing parts from reference TRBV18 and TRBJ2-2): NAGVMQNPRHLVRRRGQEARLRCSPMKGHSHVYWYRQLPEEGLKFMVYLQKENIIDESGMPKERFSAEFPKEGPSILRIQQVVRGDSAAYFCASSLAGNTGELFFGEGSRLTVL.

This sequence joins TRBV11-2 and TRBJ2-5, with TRBD1 matching 7 bases. Per germline, CDR1 SGHAT and CDR2 FQNNGV. The junction had 5 bases not matched to a gene; V was cut back by 3 bases and J by 4 bases. This CDR3 comprises 14 residues. CDR3 residues: CASSLQQGIETQYF. The CDR3 nucleotides read TGTGCCAGCAGCTTGCAACAGGGGATAGAGACCCAGTACTTC. The entire variable domain, with the rest obtained from reference TRBV11-2 and TRBJ2-5, is as follows: EAGVAQSPRYKIIEKRQSVAFWCNPISGHATLYWYQQILGQGPKLLIQFQNNGVVDDSQLPKDRFSAERLKGVDSTLKIQPAKLEDSAVYLCASSLQQGIETQYFGPGTRLLVL.

The chain joins TRBV6-5 to TRBJ1-2; 7 nucleotides agree with TRBD1. This CDR3 has 14 residues. V was pared by 2 bases and J by 8 bases, with 8 bases of the junction left unmatched. CDR1 and CDR2 from the germline V gene are MNHEY and SVGAGI. The CDR3 sequence is CASSYEVRGRGYTF. CDR3 nucleotides: TGTGCCAGCAGTTACGAGGTCAGGGGGAGAGGCTACACCTTC.

The chain links TRBV7-2 to TRBJ2-7, with D unclear. This CDR3 is built from 11 residues. Germline V gene data show CDR1 as SGHTA and CDR2 as FQGNSA. Trimming left V 2 bases short and J 4 bases short, with 3 bases between. Written as DNA, the CDR3 is TGTGCCAGCAGCTTATTATACGAGCAGTACTTC. This translates into CASSLLYEQYF.

The V gene is TRBV2, the J gene TRBJ2-5; 10 nucleotides match TRBD2. J gave up 3 bases and V 7 bases, and 5 bases lay outside the gene matches. Germline V gene data show CDR1 as SNHLY and CDR2 as FYNNEI. This CDR3 is 14 amino acids long. CDR3 loop: CASTSSGGKETQYF. The CDR3 DNA is TGTGCCAGCACGAGTAGCGGGGGGAAAGAGACCCAGTACTTC.

This clone was seen a handful of times. The rearrangement uses TRBV5-8 and TRBJ1-4; 10 nucleotides line up with TRBD1. This CDR3 has 14 amino acids. V lost 3 bases to trimming and J lost 6 bases; unmatched junction nucleotides: 2. Germline V gene sequence: CDR1 SGHTS, CDR2 YDEGEE. DNA of the CDR3: TGTGCCAGCAGCTGGACAGGGGGAGATGAAAAACTGTTTTTT. This sequence encodes CASSWTGGDEKLFF.